This TCR beta chain was retrieved from a study of shared clonotypes between healthy human individuals. Sequenced by immunoSEQ multiplex PCR; TCRdb stores in-frame clones only, minus some. Of roughly 2.4 million clones listed, 90% to 97% are singletons. This CDR3 spans 15 amino acids. V lost 1 base to trimming and J lost 0 bases, with 8 bases between them. Germline values: CDR1 MGHRA, CDR2 YSYEKL. All the donors were Caucasian adults who lived in Nashville, Tennessee. The receptor's source is a man in his late teens or twenties in good health. Sample: naive CD4+ T cells sorted from blood. Subset described: CD45RA+ positively selected. The V and J genes are TRBV4-1 and TRBJ2-3; the D gene is possibly TRBD1 (6 bases). CDR3 residues: CASSQAGVSTDTQYF. The CDR3, as DNA: TGCGCCAGCAGCCAAGCAGGGGTCAGCACAGATACGCAGTATTTT.